This T cell receptor beta chain was captured by sequencing in a study of shared clonotypes between healthy human individuals. Profiling relied on immunoSEQ multiplex PCR, and the TCRdb table lists in-frame clones only, not all of them. The table has some 1,600,000 clones, around 98% seen once. The V end was cut by 7 bases, the J end by 5 bases, with 26 bases between. Germline lookup yields CDR1 SGHTA and CDR2 FQGNSA. This CDR3 comprises 18 residues. The clonotype comes from a man aged 25-40 years in good health. The sequencing sample was made of naive CD4+ T cells sorted from blood. Stated subset: CD45RA+ positively selected. The V call is TRBV7-2, the J call TRBJ2-2; tentative D call: TRBD1 (6 bases). The CDR3 sequence: CASTPPWGPWRWTGELFF. CDR3 nucleotides: TGTGCCAGCACCCCCCCATGGGGGCCGTGGAGGTGGACCGGGGAGCTGTTTTTT.